This record looks at one T cell receptor beta chain sequence and its context. The CDR3 spans 15 residues. Germline CDR1 SEHNR, CDR2 FQNEAQ (reference sequence). The V and J ends lost 2 bases and 4 bases respectively, with 15 bases between them. The sample belongs to a study of blood T cell repertoires in COVID-19. Clones were sequenced by immunoSEQ multiplex PCR, and TCRdb holds only the in-frame ones, with some missing. The profile shows 130,000 to 150,000 clones, 75% to 90% of them singletons. The J gene is TRBJ2-7, the V gene TRBV7-9, with D possibly being TRBD1 (5 bases). Specimen: peripheral blood. The receptor was isolated from a woman in her fifties or sixties with active COVID-19. CDR3 in amino acids: CASSLSLGLIYEQYF. The CDR3 DNA is TGTGCCAGCAGCTTATCTTTGGGGCTGATATACGAGCAGTACTTC.